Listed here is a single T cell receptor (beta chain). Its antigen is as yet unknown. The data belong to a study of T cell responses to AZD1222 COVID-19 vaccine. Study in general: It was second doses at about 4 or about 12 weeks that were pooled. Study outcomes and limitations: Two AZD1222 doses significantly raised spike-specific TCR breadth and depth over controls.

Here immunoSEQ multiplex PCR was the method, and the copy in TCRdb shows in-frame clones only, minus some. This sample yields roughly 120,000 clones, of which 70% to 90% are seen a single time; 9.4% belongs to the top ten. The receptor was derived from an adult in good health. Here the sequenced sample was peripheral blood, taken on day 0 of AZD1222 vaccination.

The CDR3 sequence: CASSSGLAGGIFYNEQFF. CDR3 coding DNA: TGTGCCAGCAGCTCCGGACTAGCGGGGGGGATCTTCTACAATGAGCAGTTCTTC. The rearrangement joins TRBV7-2 to TRBJ2-1; 15 bases map to TRBD2. The CDR3 is made up of 18 amino acids. V dropped 4 bases and J dropped 3; count of bases not matched to a gene: 7. The germline V gene encodes CDR1 SGHTA and CDR2 FQGNSA. Drawing the rest from reference TRBV7-2 and TRBJ2-1, the complete variable domain is GAGVSQSPSNKVTEKGKDVELRCDPISGHTALYWYRQSLGQGLEFLIYFQGNSAPDKSGLPSDRFSAERTGGSVSTLTIQRTQQEDSAVYLCASSSGLAGGIFYNEQFFGPGTRLTVL.